This T cell receptor (beta chain) was captured in a study of T cell changes during pregnancy in multiple sclerosis. Germline V gene data show CDR1 as LGHNA and CDR2 as YNFKEQ. V dropped 4 bases and J dropped 0 bases, with 15 bases sitting between them. This CDR3 has 16 residues. Profiling relied on immunoSEQ multiplex PCR, and the TCRdb table lists in-frame clones only, not all of them. The sample holds about 53,000 clones, roughly nine tenths seen once. The receptor was derived from a female donor with multiple sclerosis, enrolled in a pregnancy study. Sequenced material: CD8+ T cells from peripheral blood mononuclear cells, taken before pregnancy. The V and J genes are TRBV4-2 and TRBJ1-2; D might be TRBD1 (6 bases). The DNA for the CDR3 is TGTGCCAGCAGCCCCACTGTAGGACAGCCTAACTATGGCTACACCTTC. This translates into CASSPTVGQPNYGYTF.